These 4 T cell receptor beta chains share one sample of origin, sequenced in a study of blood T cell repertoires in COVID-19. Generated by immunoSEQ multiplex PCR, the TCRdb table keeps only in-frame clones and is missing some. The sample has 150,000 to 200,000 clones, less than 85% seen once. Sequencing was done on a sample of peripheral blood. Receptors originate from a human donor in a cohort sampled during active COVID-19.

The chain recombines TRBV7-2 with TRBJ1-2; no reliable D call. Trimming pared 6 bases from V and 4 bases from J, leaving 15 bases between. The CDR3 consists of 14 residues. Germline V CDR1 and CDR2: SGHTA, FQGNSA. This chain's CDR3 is CASSGYGRTYGYTF. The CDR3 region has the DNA TGTGCCAGCAGTGGTTATGGGCGTACCTATGGCTACACCTTC.

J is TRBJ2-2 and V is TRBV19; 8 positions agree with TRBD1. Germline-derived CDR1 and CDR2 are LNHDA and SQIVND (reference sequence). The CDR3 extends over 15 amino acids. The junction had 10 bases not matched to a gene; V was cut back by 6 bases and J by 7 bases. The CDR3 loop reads CASRPRTGQSGELFF. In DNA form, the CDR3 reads TGTGCCAGTAGACCCCGGACAGGGCAAAGCGGGGAGCTGTTTTTT.

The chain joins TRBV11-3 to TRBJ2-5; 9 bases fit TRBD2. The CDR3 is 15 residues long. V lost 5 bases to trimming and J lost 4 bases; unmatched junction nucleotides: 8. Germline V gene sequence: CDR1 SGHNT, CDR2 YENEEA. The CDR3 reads CASSVQGLAGETQYF. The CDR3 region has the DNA TGTGCCAGCAGCGTGCAGGGACTAGCTGGAGAGACCCAGTACTTC.

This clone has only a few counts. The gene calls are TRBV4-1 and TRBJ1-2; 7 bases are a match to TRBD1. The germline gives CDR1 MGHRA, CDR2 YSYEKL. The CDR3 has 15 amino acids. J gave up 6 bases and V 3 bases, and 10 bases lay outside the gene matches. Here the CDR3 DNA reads TGCGCCAGCAGCCAGGGGACAGCGACCTGGGATGGCTACACCTTC. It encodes CASSQGTATWDGYTF.